Described below is a single T cell receptor (beta chain) sequence and its context. Its antigen is undetermined. One junction end does not reproduce the germline sequence, and a read error may be involved. The same CDR3 is also encoded by other DNA sequences in this sample. CDR1 is SGHRS and CDR2 is YFSETQ in the germline V gene. The CDR3 loop spans 14 amino acids. PCR primers comprised 60 Vbeta and 13 Jbeta primers. Sequencing was performed with immunoSEQ multiplex PCR; in TCRdb, only in-frame clones are kept and a portion is missing. Of a few hundred thousand clones detected, roughly 84% appear once; the ten largest clones hold around 1.4%. This sample is drawn from a study of cytomegalovirus exposure and HLA in healthy donors. General study results and limits: Most likely, a cluster of highly shared sequence variants arose as a sequencing artifact.

The chain employs TRBV5-1 and TRBJ2-3; TRBD2 might be the D (6 bases). The receptor was derived from a girl under 18 in good health and CMV-seronegative. Specimen: PBMCs. The chain's CDR3 is CASSLAGSTDTQYF. Written as DNA, the CDR3 is TGCGCCAGCAGCTTAGCGGGCAGCACTGATACGCAGTATTTT.